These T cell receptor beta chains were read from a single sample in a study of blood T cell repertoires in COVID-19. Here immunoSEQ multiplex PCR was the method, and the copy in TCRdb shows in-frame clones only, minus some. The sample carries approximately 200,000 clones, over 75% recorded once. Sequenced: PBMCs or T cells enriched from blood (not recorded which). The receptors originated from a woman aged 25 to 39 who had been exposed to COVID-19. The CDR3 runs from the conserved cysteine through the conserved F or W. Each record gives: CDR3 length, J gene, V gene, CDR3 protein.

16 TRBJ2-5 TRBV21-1 CASSAISGLAEETQYF
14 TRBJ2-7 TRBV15 CATSRRRQGYEQYF
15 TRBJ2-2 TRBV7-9 CASSYSGRAGGELFF
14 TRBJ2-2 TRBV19 CASESTGNTGELFF
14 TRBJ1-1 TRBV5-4 CASSLDRDYTEAFF
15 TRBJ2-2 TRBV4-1 CASSHSRGMTGELFF
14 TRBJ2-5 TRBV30 CAWSPRAGRETQYF
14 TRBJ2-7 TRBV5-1 CASSLVGGAYEQYF
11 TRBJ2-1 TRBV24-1 CATSDLSGWFF
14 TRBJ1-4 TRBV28 CASSLRTDIEKLFF
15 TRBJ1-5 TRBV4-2 CASSQGIGHNQPQHF
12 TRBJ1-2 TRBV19 CASSLDSYGYTF
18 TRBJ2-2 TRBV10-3 CAISPGALGTGGSGELFF
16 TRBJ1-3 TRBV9 CASSVADWSSGNTIYF
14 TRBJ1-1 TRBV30 CAWSEGAGTTEAFF
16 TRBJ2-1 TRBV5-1 CASSLVAGLSYNEQFF
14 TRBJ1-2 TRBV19 CASSIGRGSYGYTF
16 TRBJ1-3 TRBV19 CASSIASTVSGNTIYF
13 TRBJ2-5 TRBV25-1 CASRTGGQETQYF
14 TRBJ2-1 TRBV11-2 CASSLRDNGDEQFF
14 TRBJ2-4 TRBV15 CATSRDRGRNIQYF
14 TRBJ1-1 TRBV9 CASSVLGQNTEAFF
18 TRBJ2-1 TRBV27 CASSLGLASGGSYNEQFF
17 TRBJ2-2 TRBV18 CASSPLTRTVGTGELFF
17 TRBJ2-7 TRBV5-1 CASSLSLAGGVSYEQYF
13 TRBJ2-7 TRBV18 CASSQGGYNEQYF
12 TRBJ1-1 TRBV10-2 CASSERGTEAFF
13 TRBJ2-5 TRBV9 CASSVGLAETQYF
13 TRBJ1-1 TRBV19 CASSIGRFTEAFF